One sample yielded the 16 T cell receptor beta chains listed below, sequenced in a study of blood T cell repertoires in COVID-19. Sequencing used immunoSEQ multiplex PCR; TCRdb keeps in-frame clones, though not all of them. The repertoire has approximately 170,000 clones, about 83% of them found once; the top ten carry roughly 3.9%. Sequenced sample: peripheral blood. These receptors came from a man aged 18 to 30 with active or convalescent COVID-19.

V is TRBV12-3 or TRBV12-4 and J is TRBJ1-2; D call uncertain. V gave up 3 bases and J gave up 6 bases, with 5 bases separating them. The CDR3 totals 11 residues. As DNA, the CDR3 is TGTGCCAGCAGTTTTGGGCATGGCTACACCTTC. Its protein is CASSFGHGYTF.

In DNA form, the CDR3 reads TGTGCCTGGAGTGTATTGGCCGGAGCTCGGAACTATGGCTACACCTTC. This encodes CAWSVLAGARNYGYTF. The rearrangement joins TRBV30 to TRBJ1-2; D not resolved. V lost 0 bases and J 2 bases, leaving 16 bases between the germline ends. Germline V gene sequence: CDR1 GTSNPN, CDR2 SVGIG (reference sequence). The CDR3 loop spans 16 amino acids.

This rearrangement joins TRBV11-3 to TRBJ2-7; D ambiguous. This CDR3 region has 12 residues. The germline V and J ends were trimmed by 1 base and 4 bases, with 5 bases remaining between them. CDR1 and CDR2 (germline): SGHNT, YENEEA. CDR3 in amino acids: CASSLGSYEQYF. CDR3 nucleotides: TGTGCCAGCAGCTTAGGTAGTTACGAGCAGTACTTC.

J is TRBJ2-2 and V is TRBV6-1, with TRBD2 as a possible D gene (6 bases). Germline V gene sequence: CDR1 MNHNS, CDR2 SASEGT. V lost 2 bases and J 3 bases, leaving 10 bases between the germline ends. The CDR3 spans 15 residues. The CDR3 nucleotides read TGTGCCAGCAGTGAATGGCGGGACCACACCGGGGAGCTGTTTTTT. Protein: CASSEWRDHTGELFF.

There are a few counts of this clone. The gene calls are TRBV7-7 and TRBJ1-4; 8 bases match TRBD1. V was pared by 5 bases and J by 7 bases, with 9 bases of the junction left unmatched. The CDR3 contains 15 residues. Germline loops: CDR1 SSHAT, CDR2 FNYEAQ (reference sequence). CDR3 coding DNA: TGTGCCAGCAGCACCGACAGGGGATACCCTGAAAAACTGTTTTTT. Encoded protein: CASSTDRGYPEKLFF.

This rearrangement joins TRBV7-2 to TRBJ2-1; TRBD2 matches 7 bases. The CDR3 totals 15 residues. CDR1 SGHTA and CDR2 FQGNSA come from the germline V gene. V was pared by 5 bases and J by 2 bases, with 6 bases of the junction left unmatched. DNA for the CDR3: TGTGCCAGCAGCCCGGGGGGTTCACCCTACAATGAGCAGTTCTTC. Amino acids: CASSPGGSPYNEQFF.

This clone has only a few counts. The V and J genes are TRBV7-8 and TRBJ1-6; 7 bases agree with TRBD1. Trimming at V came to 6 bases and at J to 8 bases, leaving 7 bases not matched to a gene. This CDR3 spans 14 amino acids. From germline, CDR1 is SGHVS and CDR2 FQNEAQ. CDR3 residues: CASRLTGVDSPLHF. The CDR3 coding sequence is TGTGCCAGCAGATTAACAGGGGTGGATTCACCCCTCCACTTT.

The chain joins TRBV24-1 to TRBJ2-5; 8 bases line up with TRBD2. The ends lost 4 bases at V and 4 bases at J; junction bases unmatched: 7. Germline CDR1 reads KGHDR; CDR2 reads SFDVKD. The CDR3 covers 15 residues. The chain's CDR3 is CATSEPGGRGETQYF. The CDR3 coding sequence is TGTGCCACCAGTGAACCGGGGGGGCGAGGAGAGACCCAGTACTTC.

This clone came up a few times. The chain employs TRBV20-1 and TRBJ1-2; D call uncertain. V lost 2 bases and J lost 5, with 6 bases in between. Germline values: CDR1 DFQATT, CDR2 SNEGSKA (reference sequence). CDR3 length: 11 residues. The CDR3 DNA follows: TGCAGTGCTAGAAGGAGATATGGCTACACCTTC. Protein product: CSARRRYGYTF.

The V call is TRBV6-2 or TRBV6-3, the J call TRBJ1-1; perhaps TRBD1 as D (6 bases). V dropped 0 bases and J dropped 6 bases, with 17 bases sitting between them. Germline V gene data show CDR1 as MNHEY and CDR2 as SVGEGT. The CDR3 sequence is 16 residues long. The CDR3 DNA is TGTGCCAGCAGTTACTCCACTCTCGGGGGGCAGGCTGAAGCTTTCTTT. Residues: CASSYSTLGGQAEAFF.

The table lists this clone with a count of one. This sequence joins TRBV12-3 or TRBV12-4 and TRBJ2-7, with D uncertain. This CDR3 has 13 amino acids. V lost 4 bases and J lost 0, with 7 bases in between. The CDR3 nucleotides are TGTGCCAGCAGTTCGGTAAGCTCCTACGAGCAGTACTTC. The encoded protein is CASSSVSSYEQYF.

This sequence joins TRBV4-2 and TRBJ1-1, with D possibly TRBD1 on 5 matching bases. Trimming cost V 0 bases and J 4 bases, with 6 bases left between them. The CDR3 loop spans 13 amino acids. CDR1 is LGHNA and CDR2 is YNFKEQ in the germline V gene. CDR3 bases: TGTGCCAGCAGCCAAGAGGGGGGCACTGAAGCTTTCTTT. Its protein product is CASSQEGGTEAFF.

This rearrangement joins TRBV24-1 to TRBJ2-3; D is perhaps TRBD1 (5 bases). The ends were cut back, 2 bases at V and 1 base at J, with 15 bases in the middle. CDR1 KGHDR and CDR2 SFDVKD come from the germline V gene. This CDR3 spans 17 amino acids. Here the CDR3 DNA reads TGTGCCACCAGTGATTCGCTACCAGGCAGGGGCACAGATACGCAGTATTTT. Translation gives CATSDSLPGRGTDTQYF.

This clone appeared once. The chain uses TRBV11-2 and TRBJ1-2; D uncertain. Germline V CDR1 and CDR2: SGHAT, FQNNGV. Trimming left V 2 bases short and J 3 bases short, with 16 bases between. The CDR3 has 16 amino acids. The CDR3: CASSLNPSFGDYGYTF. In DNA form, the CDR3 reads TGTGCCAGCAGCTTAAATCCCAGCTTCGGGGACTATGGCTACACCTTC.

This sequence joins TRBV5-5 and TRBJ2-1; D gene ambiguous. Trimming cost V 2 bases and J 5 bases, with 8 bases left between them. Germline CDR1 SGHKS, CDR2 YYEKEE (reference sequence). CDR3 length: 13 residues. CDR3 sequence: CASSFVANNEQFF. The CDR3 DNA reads TGTGCCAGCAGCTTCGTAGCCAACAATGAGCAGTTCTTC.

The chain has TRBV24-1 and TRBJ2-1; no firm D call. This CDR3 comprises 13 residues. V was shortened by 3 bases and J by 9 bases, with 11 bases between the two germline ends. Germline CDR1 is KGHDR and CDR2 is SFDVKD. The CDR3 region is CATSDHQAFEQFF. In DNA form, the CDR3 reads TGTGCCACCAGTGATCATCAAGCGTTTGAGCAGTTCTTC.